The 27 T cell receptor beta chains below all came from one sample that was sequenced in a study of glioma-infiltrating T cells. TCR alpha and beta CDR3 regions were amplified from RNA using iRepertoire nested multiplex PCR. TCRdb processed the multiplex PCR reads anew with MiXCR; each CDR3 protein has one entry. Altogether under 200,000 distinct CDR3 sequences are present, over 25% being singletons, with the ten largest covering 20%. Sample: glioma tissue, nonneoplastic brain tissue, or PBMCs (not recorded which). These TCRs come from a human donor with low-grade glioma or glioblastoma, undergoing nonglioma brain surgery, or in good health (not recorded which).

This clonotype has at least ten counts. The V gene is TRBV27, the J gene TRBJ1-1; weak D call: TRBD1 (5 bases). The V end lost 2 bases, the J end lost 0 bases, and 13 bases lay between the germline ends. CDR3 length: 16 residues. The germline V gene has CDR1 MNHEY and CDR2 SMNVEV (reference sequence). The CDR3 region is CASSLPGEMLNTEAFF. As DNA, the CDR3 is TGTGCCAGCAGTTTACCGGGGGAGATGTTGAACACTGAAGCTTTCTTT.

Comments on this clonotype: A read error may account for a junction end that differs from germline. V usage is TRBV28 and J usage is TRBJ2-3; D is unclear. There are 15 residues in the CDR3. CDR1 and CDR2 (germline): MDHEN, SYDVKM. The CDR3 sequence: CASSQWAVDTDKQYF. DNA of the CDR3: TGTGCCAGCAGCCAATGGGCAGTAGACACAGATAAGCAGTATTTT.

This clonotype was detected many times. The chain combines TRBV4-3 with TRBJ2-3; TRBD2 matches at 9 bases. The CDR3 contains 19 residues. Germline V gene sequence: CDR1 LGHNA, CDR2 YSLEER. V lost 0 bases to trimming and J lost 5 bases; unmatched junction nucleotides: 15. CDR3 loop: CASSQDYSEAGGPGDTQYF. The CDR3 DNA reads as TGCGCCAGCAGCCAAGATTATTCGGAGGCGGGAGGGCCTGGAGATACGCAGTATTTT.

This clonotype was recorded at least ten times. The V and J genes are TRBV20-1 and TRBJ1-6; TRBD1 is a possible D gene (6 bases). CDR3 length: 14 residues. The V gene's germline CDR1 is DFQATT and CDR2 SNEGSKA (reference sequence). Trimming took 5 bases from V and 7 from J, leaving 15 bases between them. The CDR3 loop reads CSAESQGNNSPLHF. The CDR3 DNA reads TGCAGTGCTGAGTCACAGGGCAACAATTCACCCCTCCACTTT.

The CDR3 coding sequence is TGTGCCAGTCGTCCGGGGGGCACTGAAGCTTTCTTT. It is translated as CASRPGGTEAFF. This chain joins TRBV27 and TRBJ1-1; tentatively, D is TRBD1 (5 bases). The V end lost 9 bases, the J end lost 4 bases, and 12 bases lay between the germline ends. Germline-derived CDR1 and CDR2 are MNHEY and SMNVEV (reference sequence). The CDR3 consists of 12 residues.

This clonotype was seen repeatedly, ten times or more. The CDR3 spells CASSEGADTQYF. DNA for the CDR3: TGTGCCAGCAGTGAAGGTGCAGATACGCAGTATTTT. The chain joins TRBV6-1 to TRBJ2-3; no definite D call. V dropped 1 base and J dropped 4 bases, with 3 bases sitting between them. Germline assignment: CDR1 MNHNS and CDR2 SASEGT. This CDR3 region has 12 residues.

This clonotype was seen more than once but under ten times. The V and J genes are TRBV24-1 and TRBJ2-1, with 11 bases identical to TRBD2. The CDR3 consists of 18 residues. The V and J ends lost 3 bases and 9 bases, in that order; junction bases with no gene match: 15. Germline V gives CDR1 KGHDR, CDR2 SFDVKD. CDR3 in amino acids: CATSDPRDSGRGGPEQFF. The CDR3 nucleotides read TGTGCCACCAGTGATCCCCGTGATAGCGGGAGGGGCGGACCTGAGCAGTTCTTC.

On this clonotype: A much larger clone lies one base from this, so it may be a read error. V gene TRBV27 combines with J gene TRBJ2-5, with unresolved D. Germline V lookup: CDR1 MNHEY, CDR2 SMNVEV (reference sequence). This CDR3 comprises 13 residues. CDR3 region: CASSLVPPETEYF. Here the CDR3 DNA reads TGTGCCAGCAGCTTAGTCCCGCCAGAGACCGAGTACTTC.

This clonotype was counted at least ten times. The chain is built from TRBV2 and TRBJ1-6; D remains ambiguous. CDR3 length: 15 amino acids. The germline V gene encodes CDR1 SNHLY and CDR2 FYNNEI. V was trimmed by 4 bases and J by 2 bases, leaving 9 bases between them. The CDR3 here is CASSAGRTYNSPLHF. The CDR3 bases are TGTGCCAGCAGTGCGGGCAGGACCTATAATTCACCCCTCCACTTT.

This clonotype was seen repeatedly, ten times or more. The chain couples TRBV20-1 to TRBJ1-1; D is ambiguous. CDR3 length equals 12 residues. Germline V CDR1 and CDR2: DFQATT, SNEGSKA (reference sequence). Trimming removed 2 bases at V and 1 base at J, with 5 bases between. For the CDR3, the DNA is TGCAGTGCTAGAAGCGAGAACACTGAAGCTTTCTTT. Translation: CSARSENTEAFF.

This clonotype was observed once. V is TRBV11-1 and J is TRBJ2-3; D gene ambiguous. Germline values: CDR1 SGHAT, CDR2 FQDESV (reference sequence). Trimming stripped 5 bases from V and 4 bases from J, with 16 bases between. The CDR3 sequence is 15 residues long. The CDR3 nucleotides are TGTGCCAGCAGCGTGGAAGGCCACTACCCAGATACGCAGTATTTT. It specifies CASSVEGHYPDTQYF.

This clonotype appeared many times. The V call is TRBV6-2 or TRBV6-3, the J call TRBJ2-7; 7 positions agree with TRBD1. The CDR3 is 13 amino acids. Looked up from germline, CDR1 is MNHEY and CDR2 is SVGEGT. V was clipped by 5 bases and J by 4 bases; unmatched bases: 5. CDR3 protein: CASSPPGQYEQYF. CDR3 bases: TGTGCCAGCAGTCCTCCGGGACAGTACGAGCAGTACTTC.

This clonotype occurred many times. V gene TRBV20-1 combines with J gene TRBJ2-1, with TRBD2 matching 7 bases. V lost 6 bases to trimming and J lost 0 bases; unmatched junction nucleotides: 8. CDR1 is DFQATT and CDR2 is SNEGSKA in the germline V gene (reference sequence). The CDR3 consists of 15 residues. The DNA of the CDR3 is TGCAGTGCAAGCGCATGGACTAGCTCCTACAATGAGCAGTTCTTC. Translated: CSASAWTSSYNEQFF.

This clonotype was recorded at least ten times. The genes are TRBV19 and TRBJ2-1, with D unclear. There are 15 residues in the CDR3. Germline V gene sequence: CDR1 LNHDA, CDR2 SQIVND (reference sequence). Trimming stripped 5 bases from V and 4 bases from J, with 15 bases between. The CDR3 coding sequence is TGTGCCAGTAGTCCCCAGGCCCTGAGTTACAATGAGCAGTTCTTC. Translating gives CASSPQALSYNEQFF.

This clonotype was detected ten times or more. The chain employs TRBV18 and TRBJ2-5, with 11 bases fitting TRBD2. Trimming at V came to 3 bases and at J to 5 bases, leaving 2 bases not matched to a gene. The CDR3 runs to 14 residues. Per the germline V gene, CDR1 is KGHSH and CDR2 is LQKENI. CDR3 region: CASSPTSGEETQYF. In nucleotides, the CDR3 is TGTGCCAGCTCACCGACTAGCGGGGAGGAGACCCAGTACTTC.

As for this clonotype: Sequence at one end of the junction differs from germline and may be a read error. DNA for the CDR3: TGTGCCAGCAGAAGCCCCAACAATGAGCAGCTCTTC. This codes for CASRSPNNEQLF. The rearrangement joins TRBV6-1 to TRBJ2-1; D not certain. This CDR3 comprises 12 residues. CDR1 is MNHNS, CDR2 SASEGT, per germline.

This clonotype was seen more than once but under ten times. V is TRBV7-9 and J is TRBJ2-3; 14 bases are shared with TRBD2. From germline, CDR1 is SEHNR and CDR2 FQNEAQ (reference sequence). The CDR3 spans 17 residues. The junction had 7 bases not matched to a gene; V was cut back by 7 bases and J by 1 base. The CDR3 DNA reads TGTGCCAGCATCAAAAGGGGACTAGCGGGAGGCACAGATACGCAGTATTTT. It codes for CASIKRGLAGGTDTQYF.

Written as DNA, the CDR3 is TGCAGCGTTGAAGATCAAACAGGCCCCAGGAGCTCCTACGAGCAGTACTTC. It specifies CSVEDQTGPRSSYEQYF. The chain links TRBV29-1 to TRBJ2-7; possibly TRBD1 for D (5 bases). CDR1 and CDR2 (germline): SQVTM, ANQGSEA. Trimming shortened V by 0 bases and J by 0 bases, and 18 bases separated the two germline ends. The CDR3 runs 17 residues.

About this clonotype itself: A much larger clonotype is one base distant, so this may be a read error. The chain is built from TRBV19 and TRBJ1-5; no reliable D call. This CDR3 contains 16 residues. Germline assignment: CDR1 LNHDA and CDR2 SQIVND (reference sequence). Deletions cut 7 bases from V and 0 bases from J, with 16 bases between. The CDR3 region has the DNA TGTGCCAGTAACTACCGGACGGGTTATAGCAATCAGCCCCAGCATTTT. The encoded protein is CASNYRTGYSNQPQHF.

This chain links TRBV4-1 with TRBJ2-4, with no clear D. The CDR3 sequence is 15 residues long. Trimming took 1 base from V and 8 from J, leaving 15 bases between them. Germline V gives CDR1 MGHRA, CDR2 YSYEKL. CDR3 coding DNA: TGCGCCAGCAGCCAAGGTTGGCCAACCACGGACATTCAGTACTTC. Protein sequence: CASSQGWPTTDIQYF.

Only one count was recorded for this clonotype. A much bigger clone sits one base away, suggesting this may be a read error. The V gene is TRBV12-3 or TRBV12-4, the J gene TRBJ2-2, with a weak D call TRBD1 (5 bases). V was trimmed by 5 bases and J by 7 bases, leaving 11 bases between them. This CDR3 is built from 13 residues. DNA of the CDR3: TGTGCCAGCAGTACCAGGGTGGGCGGGGAGCTGTTTTTT. Protein product: CASSTRVGGELFF.

The table lists this clonotype with many counts. This chain joins TRBV27 and TRBJ2-3, with TRBD2 identical over 8 bases. CDR1 and CDR2 (germline): MNHEY, SMNVEV (reference sequence). V trimming: 3 bases; J trimming: 6 bases; junction bases outside the gene matches: 11. CDR3 length: 16 residues. The DNA for the CDR3 is TGTGCCAGCAGTTTCCAGCTAGCGGGCCCCTCGGATACGCAGTATTTT. Translating it yields CASSFQLAGPSDTQYF.

Regarding this clonotype: This may be a read error, as it is one base from a much larger clone. The chain has TRBV19 and TRBJ2-1; possible D gene TRBD2, 6 bases. Germline CDR1 and CDR2: LNHDA and SQIVND (reference sequence). CDR3 size: 13 residues. The CDR3 DNA reads as TGTGCCAGTACTCCGGGAGATAACAATGAGCAGTCCTTC. Its translation: CASTPGDNNEQSF.

There are many counts of this clonotype. The gene calls are TRBV10-3 and TRBJ1-2, with TRBD1 matching over 9 bases. From germline, CDR1 is ENHRY and CDR2 SYGVKD. The CDR3 has 13 amino acids. V was pared by 10 bases and J by 5 bases, with 8 bases of the junction left unmatched. CDR3 bases: TGTGCCACTCGGGACAGGGATACGTATGGCTACACCTTC. It translates to CATRDRDTYGYTF.

This clonotype was detected only a few times. The chain recombines TRBV9 with TRBJ2-1; 9 bases agree with TRBD2. The CDR3 length is 15 residues. Per the germline V gene, CDR1 is SGDLS and CDR2 is YYNGEE. The V segment lost 0 bases and the J segment 4 bases; nucleotides outside the gene matches: 2. Written as DNA, the CDR3 is TGTGCCAGCAGCGTAGAGACTAGCGGATACAATGAGCAGTTCTTC. This encodes CASSVETSGYNEQFF.

This rearrangement joins TRBV7-2 to TRBJ2-7; D unresolved. Trimming pared 5 bases from V and 1 base from J, leaving 12 bases between. Germline CDR1 SGHTA, CDR2 FQGNSA. The CDR3 runs 14 residues. DNA of the CDR3: TGTGCCAGCAGCCCGAGGTCCCGTTCCTACGAGCAGTACTTC. Protein product: CASSPRSRSYEQYF.

J is TRBJ2-5 and V is TRBV27; 12 bases line up with TRBD2. From germline, CDR1 is MNHEY and CDR2 SMNVEV (reference sequence). The CDR3 is 15 amino acids. Trimming took 5 bases from V and 4 from J; bases not matched to a gene: 5. In DNA form, the CDR3 reads TGTGCCAGCAGTCTCCTACTAGCGGGAGGAGAGACCCAGTACTTC. It specifies CASSLLLAGGETQYF.